Listed below are T cell receptor beta chains from one sample, sequenced in a study of CD8 T cells in ankylosing spondylitis. TCRdb fed the 5' RACE reads into MiXCR, producing one record per CDR3 protein. The data contain some 250,000 distinct CDR3 sequences, approximately 24% of them singletons. Sequences were obtained from blood, either unsorted or a sorted T cell fraction (not recorded which). The receptors were sampled from a male donor with ankylosing spondylitis or in good health (not recorded which). Both conserved end residues are part of each CDR3. D genes are given only for firm matches. Clone size is not always given. Where it is, it says once, few, many or a class for expanded clones.

v_gene,abundance,j_gene,d_gene,CDR3aa,CDR3nt
TRBV25-1,.,TRBJ2-7,.,CASSAQLQWYF,TGTGCCAGCAGTGCCCAGCTGCAGTGGTACTTC
TRBV12-3/TRBV12-4,.,TRBJ1-2,.,CASSLAGGSFGYTF,TGTGCCAGCAGTTTAGCGGGGGGTTCGTTTGGCTACACCTTC
TRBV20-1,many,TRBJ2-5,.,CSARVWETQYF,TGCAGTGCTAGAGTATGGGAGACCCAGTACTTC
TRBV28,.,TRBJ1-5,.,CASLPVGSLNQPQHF,TGTGCCAGCCTCCCGGTAGGCAGTCTTAATCAGCCCCAGCATTTT
TRBV10-3,few,TRBJ2-1,TRBD2,CAISGIAGGRNEQFF,TGTGCCATCAGTGGGATAGCGGGGGGGCGTAATGAGCAGTTCTTC
TRBV12-3/TRBV12-4,many,TRBJ1-6,.,CASTLGRNSPLHF,TGTGCCAGCACCCTGGGACGGAACTCACCCCTCCACTTT
TRBV7-7,.,TRBJ2-5,TRBD2,CASSLSGSGTQYF,TGTGCCAGCAGCTTGAGCGGGAGCGGGACCCAGTACTTC
TRBV20-1,.,TRBJ2-5,.,CSALGPAGTQYF,TGCAGTGCTCTTGGTCCCGCTGGGACCCAGTACTTC
TRBV20-1,many,TRBJ2-2,TRBD1,CSARATGGVDTGELFF,TGCAGTGCTAGAGCGACAGGGGGCGTAGACACCGGGGAGCTGTTTTTT
TRBV20-1,many,TRBJ2-1,TRBD2,CSAAFLAGNYNEQFF,TGCAGTGCCGCATTCCTAGCGGGGAATTACAATGAGCAGTTCTTC
TRBV25-1,many,TRBJ2-5,.,CASSEYRLNQETQYF,TGTGCCAGCAGTGAATATCGACTGAATCAAGAGACCCAGTACTTC
TRBV12-3/TRBV12-4,many,TRBJ1-6,TRBD1,CASSPGQGNSPLHF,TGTGCCAGCAGTCCCGGACAGGGTAATTCACCCCTCCACTTT
TRBV28,.,TRBJ2-7,TRBD2,CASSPGLAGAYEQYF,TGTGCCAGCAGCCCGGGACTAGCGGGGGCGTACGAGCAGTACTTC
TRBV2,.,TRBJ2-3,.,CASSEAGAKTDTQYF,TGTGCCAGCAGTGAGGCGGGTGCTAAGACAGATACGCAGTATTTT
TRBV28,many,TRBJ2-7,TRBD1,CASSPEDRYEQYF,TGTGCCAGCAGTCCCGAGGACAGGTACGAGCAGTACTTC
TRBV20-1,many,TRBJ2-5,TRBD2,CSASKLAGGQETQYF,TGCAGTGCAAGCAAACTAGCGGGGGGCCAAGAGACCCAGTACTTC
TRBV20-1,many,TRBJ2-3,TRBD2,CSAKGLANTDTQYF,TGCAGTGCCAAGGGACTAGCGAACACAGATACGCAGTATTTT
TRBV20-1,.,TRBJ1-6,TRBD1,CSARATGGGLSPLHF,TGCAGTGCTAGAGCTACAGGGGGCGGACTTTCACCCCTCCACTTT
TRBV7-8,.,TRBJ2-3,TRBD1,CASSKADRVRADTQYF,TGTGCCAGCAGCAAGGCGGACAGGGTGAGGGCAGATACGCAGTATTTT
TRBV12-3/TRBV12-4,many,TRBJ2-5,.,CASSLTWSEDGAGTQYF,TGTGCCAGCAGTTTAACCTGGAGCGAGGACGGCGCAGGGACCCAGTACTTC
TRBV6-5,few,TRBJ1-4,.,CASSYYTDRPNEKLFF,TGTGCCAGCAGTTACTATACCGACAGGCCTAATGAAAAACTGTTTTTT
TRBV12-3/TRBV12-4,.,TRBJ2-3,TRBD1,CASSPQGADTDTQYF,TGTGCCAGCAGTCCTCAGGGGGCCGACACAGATACGCAGTATTTT
TRBV12-3/TRBV12-4,.,TRBJ2-5,TRBD1,CASSRGQGGTETQYF,TGTGCCAGCAGCCGAGGACAGGGAGGAACGGAGACCCAGTACTTC
TRBV20-1,.,TRBJ2-5,TRBD1,CSAPDRGPYSQETQYF,TGCAGTGCACCGGACAGGGGGCCTTACTCACAAGAGACCCAGTACTTC
TRBV12-3/TRBV12-4,.,TRBJ2-7,TRBD1,CASSFPRTGGWEQYF,TGTGCCAGCAGTTTTCCCAGGACAGGGGGCTGGGAGCAGTACTTC
TRBV3-1,few,TRBJ2-7,.,CASSQSESSYEQYF,TGTGCCAGCAGCCAGAGTGAGAGCTCCTACGAGCAGTACTTC